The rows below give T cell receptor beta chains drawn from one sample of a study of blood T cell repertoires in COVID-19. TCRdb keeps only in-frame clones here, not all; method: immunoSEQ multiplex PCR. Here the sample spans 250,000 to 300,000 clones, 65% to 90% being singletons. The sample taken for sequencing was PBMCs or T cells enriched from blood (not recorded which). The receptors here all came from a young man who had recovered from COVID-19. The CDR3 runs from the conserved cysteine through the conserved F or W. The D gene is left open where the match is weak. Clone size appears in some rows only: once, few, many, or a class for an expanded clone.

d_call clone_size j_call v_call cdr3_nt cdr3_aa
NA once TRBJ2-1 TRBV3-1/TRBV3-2 TGTGCCAGCAGCCAGGGCACGAACAATGAGCAGTTCTTC CASSQGTNNEQFF
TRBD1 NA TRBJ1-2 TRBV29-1 TGCAGCGCAGCGAGACAGGGACTCTACTATGGCTACACCTTC CSAARQGLYYGYTF
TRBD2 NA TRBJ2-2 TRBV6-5 TGTGCCAGCAGTCTAGCGGGGGGGAACACCGGGGAGCTGTTTTTT CASSLAGGNTGELFF
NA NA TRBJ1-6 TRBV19 TGTGCCAGTAGTACCCAGGGCCCCGGTCGATCACCCCTCCACTTT CASSTQGPGRSPLHF
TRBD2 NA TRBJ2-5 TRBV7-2 TGTGCCAGCAGCTTAAGGTCTAGCGGGAGTATAGAGACCCAGTACTTC CASSLRSSGSIETQYF
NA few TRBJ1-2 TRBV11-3 TGTGCCAGCAGCTTAGGGGCAGCTAACTATGGCTACACCTTC CASSLGAANYGYTF
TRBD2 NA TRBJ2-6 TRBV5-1 TGCGCCAGCAGCTCCTGGGGCGGGAGAGGGGCTGGGGCCAACGTCCTGACTTTC CASSSWGGRGAGANVLTF
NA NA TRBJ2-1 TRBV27 TGTGCCAGCGGGATGGGCGGACAGAGCTCCTACAATGAGCAGTTCTTC CASGMGGQSSYNEQFF
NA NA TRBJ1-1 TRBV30 TGTGCCTGGAGCCCCGTGAGTGACACTGAAGCTTTCTTT CAWSPVSDTEAFF
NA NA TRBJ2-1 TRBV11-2 TGTGCCAGCAGCTTTGCTAGCAATCATGAGCAGTTCTTC CASSFASNHEQFF
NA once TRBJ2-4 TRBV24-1 TGTGCCACCAGTGCTGCAGCCGACCCGGGCATTCAGTACTTC CATSAAADPGIQYF
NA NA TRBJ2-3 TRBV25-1 TGTGCCAGCAGTGAAATTCGCACAGGTACCACAGATACGCAGTATTTT CASSEIRTGTTDTQYF
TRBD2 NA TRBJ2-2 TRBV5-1 TGCGCCAGCAGTTACGGGACTAGTGAGGCCGGGGAGCTGTTTTTT CASSYGTSEAGELFF
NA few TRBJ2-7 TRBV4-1 TGCGCCAGCAGCCAGCGGGACCGGTCCTACGAGCAGTACTTC CASSQRDRSYEQYF
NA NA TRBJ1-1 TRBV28 TGTGCCAGCAGTTCGGGCGGGGTCTCGAACACTGAAGCTTTCTTT CASSSGGVSNTEAFF
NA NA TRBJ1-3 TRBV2 TGTGCCAGCAGTGGAGAGGCAGGGATTGAGAACACCATATATTTT CASSGEAGIENTIYF
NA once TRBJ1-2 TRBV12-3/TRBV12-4 TGTGCCAGCAGTTTGGGGCACTATGGCTACACCTTC CASSLGHYGYTF
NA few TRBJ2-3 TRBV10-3 TGTGCCATCAGTGACAGGGCAGATACGCAGTATTTT CAISDRADTQYF
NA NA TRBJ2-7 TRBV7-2 TGTGCCAGCAGCCAAATGTCTGGGCCCTACGAGCAGTACTTC CASSQMSGPYEQYF
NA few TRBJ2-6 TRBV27 TGTGCCAGCAGTTCGCGCCAGGAACGGGCCAACGTCCTGACTTTC CASSSRQERANVLTF